The 6 T cell receptor beta chains presented below share a single source sample, sequenced in a study of control samples from healthy donors and cancer patients. The protocol was immunoSEQ multiplex PCR, while the TCRdb copy is restricted to in-frame clones and leaves out a portion. The table records 50,000 to 65,000 clones, 80% to 95% of them present only once. Input material: PBMCs. These receptors were collected from a man younger than 40 with colorectal cancer.

The chain joins TRBV3-1 (or the pseudogene TRBV3-2) to TRBJ2-1; the D is unclear. V was trimmed by 1 base and J by 5 bases, leaving 9 bases between them. Germline loops: CDR1 LGHDT, CDR2 YNNKEL (reference sequence). This CDR3 is 14 amino acids long. The CDR3 DNA sequence: TGTGCCAGCAGCCAAGCGCCACCAAACAATGAGCAGTTCTTC. Protein: CASSQAPPNNEQFF.

The chain has TRBV5-4 and TRBJ2-1; D not certain. From germline, CDR1 is SGHNT and CDR2 YYREEE (reference sequence). The CDR3 totals 13 residues. Trimming shortened V by 2 bases and J by 5 bases, and 8 bases separated the two germline ends. The CDR3 DNA is TGTGCCAGCAGCTTTTCCCGGGACAATGAGCAGTTCTTC. Translating gives CASSFSRDNEQFF.

The rearrangement joins TRBV11-2 to TRBJ2-2; 12 positions agree with TRBD2. The germline V gene has CDR1 SGHAT and CDR2 FQNNGV. The CDR3 is made up of 15 amino acids. Trimming removed 6 bases from V and 6 bases from J; junction bases left unmatched: 5. The CDR3: CASRPGLAGPGELFF. DNA of the CDR3: TGTGCCAGCAGACCAGGACTAGCGGGGCCCGGGGAGCTGTTTTTT.

The V call is TRBV5-4, the J call TRBJ1-2, with 7 nucleotides matching TRBD1. Losses at the gene ends were 2 bases for V and 8 bases for J; bases not matched to a gene: 9. CDR1 and CDR2 (germline): SGHNT, YYREEE (reference sequence). This CDR3 contains 14 residues. This CDR3 is CASSLSGGGQGYTF. DNA of the CDR3: TGTGCCAGCAGCTTATCAGGAGGGGGCCAAGGCTACACCTTC.

This chain connects TRBV6-5 to TRBJ1-1; D remains unclear. This CDR3 comprises 12 residues. Germline assignment: CDR1 MNHEY and CDR2 SVGAGI. Trimming shortened V by 6 bases and J by 7 bases, and 12 bases separated the two germline ends. The CDR3 sequence: CASRDGRLEAFF. CDR3 nucleotides: TGTGCCAGCAGGGATGGCCGGCTTGAAGCTTTCTTT.

V usage is TRBV19 and J usage is TRBJ1-2; weak D call: TRBD1 (6 bases). The CDR3 is 13 amino acids. Trimming took 2 bases from V and 10 from J, leaving 14 bases between them. Germline V gene sequence: CDR1 LNHDA, CDR2 SQIVND (reference sequence). The chain's CDR3 is CASSILQGLHYTF. In DNA form, the CDR3 reads TGTGCCAGTAGTATATTACAGGGCCTTCACTACACCTTC.